The 4 T cell receptor beta chains given below trace back to one sample, sequenced in a study of T cell changes during pregnancy in multiple sclerosis. Using immunoSEQ multiplex PCR, the repertoire was profiled, and TCRdb retains in-frame clones only, with some absent. The table records about 40,000 clones, 85% to 95% of them present only once. Material: CD4+ T cells from peripheral blood mononuclear cells, obtained before pregnancy. The source of these receptors is a female donor with multiple sclerosis, enrolled in a pregnancy study.

This sequence joins TRBV27 and TRBJ2-7, with a tentative D call TRBD1 (6 bases). The length of the CDR3 is 15 residues. The V end lost 0 bases, the J end lost 3 bases, and 12 bases lay between the germline ends. In germline, CDR1 is MNHEY, CDR2 SMNVEV (reference sequence). The CDR3 region is CASSLSVDRFYEQYF. CDR3 in DNA: TGTGCCAGCAGTTTATCCGTGGACAGATTCTACGAGCAGTACTTC.

The rearrangement joins TRBV18 to TRBJ2-1; no reliable D call. V lost 3 bases, J lost 3 bases, and 9 bases lay in between. The CDR3 length is 14 residues. Germline V lookup: CDR1 KGHSH, CDR2 LQKENI. Written as DNA, the CDR3 is TGTGCCAGCTCACCGACCCGAGGCTACAATGAGCAGTTCTTC. Translating gives CASSPTRGYNEQFF.

The rearrangement links TRBV19 to TRBJ2-3; tentative D call: TRBD2 (5 bases). This CDR3 contains 14 residues. Germline CDR1 LNHDA, CDR2 SQIVND (reference sequence). Between the trimmed V and J ends, which lost 6 bases and 0 bases, there was a span of 10 bases. The CDR3 is CASRTAVSTDTQYF. The CDR3 coding sequence is TGTGCCAGTAGAACAGCGGTTAGCACAGATACGCAGTATTTT.

This chain links TRBV6-1 with TRBJ1-4, with 7 bases identical to TRBD1. In germline, CDR1 is MNHNS, CDR2 SASEGT. The ends lost 4 bases at V and 3 bases at J; junction bases unmatched: 5. The CDR3 is 15 residues long. The CDR3 loop reads CASSAYRGPNEKLFF. For the CDR3, the DNA is TGTGCCAGCAGTGCCTACAGGGGTCCTAATGAAAAACTGTTTTTT.